This record looks at one TCR beta chain sequence and its context. Sequencing used immunoSEQ multiplex PCR; TCRdb keeps in-frame clones, though not all of them. The data show 65,000 to 90,000 clones, with around 87% seen just once and around 18% held by the top ten. Trimming stripped 8 bases from V and 1 base from J, with 12 bases between. This CDR3 spans 14 amino acids. The V gene's germline CDR1 is ENHRY and CDR2 SYGVKD. This sample was included in a study of control samples from healthy donors and cancer patients. Input material: blood. The TCR was taken from a man aged 50 to 59 in good health. The rearrangement links TRBV10-3 to TRBJ2-1; D is ambiguous. CDR3 bases: TGTGCCATCGGGGATACGGAATCCTACAATGAGCAGTTCTTC. It yields the protein CAIGDTESYNEQFF.